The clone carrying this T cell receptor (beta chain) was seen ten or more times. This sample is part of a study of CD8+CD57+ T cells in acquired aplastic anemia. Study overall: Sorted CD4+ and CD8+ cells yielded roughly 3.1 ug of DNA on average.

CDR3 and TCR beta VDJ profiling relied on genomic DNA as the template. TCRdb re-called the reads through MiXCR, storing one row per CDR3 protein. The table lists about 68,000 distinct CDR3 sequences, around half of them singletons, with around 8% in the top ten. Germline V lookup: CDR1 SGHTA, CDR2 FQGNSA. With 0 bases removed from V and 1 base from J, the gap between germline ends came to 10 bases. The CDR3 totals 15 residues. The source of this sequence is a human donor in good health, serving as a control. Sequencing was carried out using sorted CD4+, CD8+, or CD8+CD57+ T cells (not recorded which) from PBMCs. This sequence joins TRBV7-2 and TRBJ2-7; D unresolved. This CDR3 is CASSLAGSSSYEQYF. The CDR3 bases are TGTGCCAGCAGCTTAGCGGGGTCCTCGTCCTACGAGCAGTACTTC.